Listed below are T cell receptor beta chains from one sample, sequenced in a study of blood T cell repertoires in COVID-19. Profiling relied on immunoSEQ multiplex PCR, and the TCRdb table lists in-frame clones only, not all of them. The sample lists about 210,000 clones, around 92% occurring once. The sequencing input was peripheral blood. The receptors were sampled from a man aged 25-45 years with acute or convalescent COVID-19. The CDR3 runs from the conserved cysteine through the conserved F or W. A D gene is named only where the DNA matches it firmly. The size of a clone is reported for some rows only, either as once, few or many, or as a class for expanded clones.

J | length | D | size | V | CDR3 | DNA
TRBJ2-1 | 15 | TRBD1 | . | TRBV7-9 | CASSLDGQGKHEQFF | TGTGCCAGCAGCTTAGATGGACAGGGGAAGCATGAGCAGTTCTTC
TRBJ2-3 | 14 | TRBD2 | . | TRBV28 | CASGVLAGVDTQYF | TGTGCCAGTGGTGTACTAGCGGGGGTGGATACGCAGTATTTT
TRBJ1-2 | 15 | . | . | TRBV28 | CASSSPPGTDRRYTF | TGTGCCAGCAGTTCTCCCCCCGGGACTGACCGGCGCTACACCTTC
TRBJ2-4 | 14 | . | once | TRBV6-1 | CASSELRAQNIQYF | TGTGCCAGCAGTGAATTGCGGGCGCAAAACATTCAGTACTTC
TRBJ2-7 | 15 | TRBD1 | . | TRBV28 | CASTIGLGQADEQYF | TGTGCCAGCACGATAGGCTTAGGACAGGCCGACGAGCAGTACTTC
TRBJ1-2 | 13 | TRBD1 | . | TRBV28 | CASSTGGGYGYTF | TGTGCCAGCAGCACAGGGGGGGGCTATGGCTACACCTTC
TRBJ1-1 | 13 | TRBD1 | . | TRBV30 | CAWSGTVNTEAFF | TGTGCCTGGAGCGGGACAGTGAACACTGAAGCTTTCTTT
TRBJ1-2 | 14 | . | . | TRBV27 | CASSSGGWDYGYTF | TGTGCCAGCAGTTCGGGAGGGTGGGACTATGGCTACACCTTC
TRBJ2-7 | 18 | TRBD2 | . | TRBV19 | CASSIGRRSGTTPYEQYF | TGTGCCAGTAGTATTGGTCGAAGGTCGGGGACTACGCCCTACGAGCAGTACTTC
TRBJ1-2 | 13 | TRBD1 | . | TRBV15 | CATSKRQGDGYTF | TGTGCCACCAGCAAAAGACAGGGAGATGGCTACACCTTC
TRBJ2-7 | 14 | . | . | TRBV5-4 | CASFSQGMPYEQYF | TGTGCCAGCTTTTCACAGGGAATGCCCTACGAGCAGTACTTC
TRBJ1-2 | 15 | TRBD1 | . | TRBV7-8 | CASSSTGTGERGYTF | TGTGCCAGCAGCTCAACTGGAACAGGGGAAAGGGGCTACACCTTC
TRBJ2-3 | 13 | TRBD1 | . | TRBV10-1 | CASSEGGKDTQYF | TGCGCCAGCAGTGAAGGGGGCAAAGATACGCAGTATTTT
TRBJ2-3 | 16 | TRBD2 | once | TRBV4-1 | CASSRGLAEGKDTQYF | TGCGCCAGCAGCCGAGGACTAGCGGAGGGAAAAGATACGCAGTATTTT
TRBJ2-7 | 14 | TRBD1 | . | TRBV4-1 | CASSYRDRAYEQYF | TGCGCCAGCAGCTACCGGGACAGGGCCTACGAGCAGTACTTC
TRBJ2-7 | 15 | . | few | TRBV3-1/TRBV3-2 | CASSHIRTPAYEQYF | TGTGCCAGCAGCCATATCAGGACACCCGCCTACGAGCAGTACTTC
TRBJ2-7 | 12 | . | . | TRBV28 | CASVGRVYEQYF | TGTGCCAGCGTAGGCAGGGTATACGAGCAGTACTTC
TRBJ1-1 | 12 | . | . | TRBV30 | CAWNFMNTEAFF | TGTGCCTGGAATTTTATGAACACTGAAGCTTTCTTT
TRBJ1-1 | 15 | TRBD1 | . | TRBV30 | CAWSRWGQGPSGAFF | TGTGCCTGGAGTCGCTGGGGACAGGGACCCTCTGGAGCTTTCTTT
TRBJ1-2 | 14 | . | once | TRBV10-3 | CAISVGGGNYGYTF | TGTGCCATCAGTGTGGGGGGTGGGAACTATGGCTACACCTTC
TRBJ1-2 | 13 | . | . | TRBV28 | CASSLSGEYGYTF | TGTGCCAGCAGTTTATCAGGGGAGTATGGCTACACCTTC
TRBJ2-5 | 13 | . | . | TRBV7-2 | CASSFGGRETQYF | TGTGCCAGCAGCTTTGGTGGCCGAGAGACCCAGTACTTC
TRBJ2-2 | 15 | . | few | TRBV30 | CASQRGGRASGELFF | TGTGCCTCCCAGAGGGGGGGGAGGGCCTCCGGGGAGCTGTTTTTT
TRBJ2-7 | 15 | TRBD2 | . | TRBV7-2 | CASSLVSGRMNEQYF | TGTGCCAGCAGCTTAGTGAGCGGGAGAATGAACGAGCAGTACTTC
TRBJ1-2 | 17 | . | few | TRBV27 | CASSLDIPGQGDYGYTF | TGTGCCAGCAGTTTAGATATACCGGGACAAGGAGACTATGGCTACACCTTC
TRBJ1-2 | 11 | . | . | TRBV5-1 | CASSLEQNYTF | TGCGCCAGCAGCTTGGAACAGAACTACACCTTC
TRBJ1-1 | 13 | . | once | TRBV30 | CAWSVLGGTEAFF | TGTGCCTGGAGTGTTTTGGGGGGGACTGAAGCTTTCTTT
TRBJ2-2 | 13 | . | . | TRBV7-9 | CASSPSGNGELFF | TGTGCCAGCAGTCCATCGGGGAACGGGGAGCTGTTTTTT
TRBJ1-3 | 14 | . | . | TRBV7-8 | CASSLFSSGNTIYF | TGTGCCAGCAGCTTGTTCTCCTCTGGAAACACCATATATTTT
TRBJ1-3 | 15 | TRBD1 | . | TRBV2 | CASRYQGARGNTIYF | TGTGCCAGCAGGTATCAGGGGGCGCGAGGAAACACCATATATTTT
TRBJ2-2 | 13 | TRBD1 | . | TRBV2 | CASSGQGIGELFF | TGTGCCAGTAGCGGACAGGGGATCGGGGAGCTGTTTTTT
TRBJ1-1 | 15 | TRBD1 | . | TRBV24-1 | CATSAGTGWDTEAFF | TGTGCCACCAGTGCCGGGACAGGGTGGGACACTGAAGCTTTCTTT
TRBJ2-3 | 17 | TRBD1 | . | TRBV5-1 | CASSTGGQGARADTQYF | TGCGCCAGCAGCACCGGAGGACAGGGGGCTCGGGCAGATACGCAGTATTTT
TRBJ2-2 | 15 | TRBD1 | . | TRBV19 | CASSMTGRDTGELFF | TGTGCCAGTAGTATGACAGGGCGCGACACCGGGGAGCTGTTTTTT
TRBJ2-3 | 20 | . | . | TRBV10-2 | CASSEFIGTRDRPRTDTQYF | TGCGCCAGCAGTGAGTTTATTGGCACGCGGGATCGCCCGCGCACAGATACGCAGTATTTT
TRBJ2-2 | 12 | . | . | TRBV28 | CAAYGGTGELFF | TGTGCCGCCTACGGCGGCACCGGGGAGCTGTTTTTT
TRBJ1-1 | 15 | . | . | TRBV5-1 | CASSLGQADGTEAFF | TGCGCCAGCAGCTTGGGACAGGCGGACGGGACTGAAGCTTTCTTT
TRBJ1-3 | 14 | . | . | TRBV27 | CASSMQGSGNTIYF | TGTGCCAGCAGTATGCAGGGCTCAGGAAACACCATATATTTT
TRBJ1-1 | 16 | TRBD1 | . | TRBV6-6 | CASSRSTGTGGGEAFF | TGTGCCAGCAGTCGAAGTACCGGGACAGGGGGCGGTGAAGCTTTCTTT
TRBJ2-3 | 14 | TRBD2 | once | TRBV10-3 | CAISGAGGQNTQYF | TGTGCCATCAGCGGAGCGGGAGGGCAAAATACGCAGTATTTT
TRBJ2-7 | 16 | TRBD1 | . | TRBV28 | CASSLRPGQGWDEQYF | TGTGCCAGCAGTTTACGACCGGGACAGGGATGGGACGAGCAGTACTTC
TRBJ1-5 | 15 | TRBD1 | . | TRBV28 | CASSSLDRVLRPQHF | TGTGCCAGCAGTTCCCTCGACAGGGTACTTCGGCCCCAGCATTTT
TRBJ1-6 | 15 | . | . | TRBV7-9 | CASSLAQAGPAALHF | TGTGCCAGCAGCTTAGCGCAGGCAGGGCCGGCGGCCCTCCACTTT
TRBJ1-1 | 13 | . | . | TRBV27 | CASSSTALTEAFF | TGTGCCAGCAGTTCAACAGCACTGACTGAAGCTTTCTTT
TRBJ2-7 | 14 | TRBD1 | . | TRBV5-1 | CASSDGQVQHEQYF | TGCGCCAGCAGTGACGGACAGGTTCAGCACGAGCAGTACTTC
TRBJ2-7 | 15 | TRBD1 | . | TRBV7-9 | CASSPGQVDSYEQYF | TGTGCCAGCAGCCCGGGACAGGTCGACTCCTACGAGCAGTACTTC